This TCR beta chain was sequenced during a study of OX40 agonist ivuxolimab in advanced cancers. Overall study results and limits: Near-lowest levels of clonal expansion characterized partial responders at 0.1-3.0 mg/kg. Low normalized clonal expansion also occurred in some nonresponding patients. Expanded peripheral T cell antigen specificity was not determined.

Only in-frame clones appear in the TCRdb table, and some are missing; sequencing was by immunoSEQ multiplex PCR. The repertoire holds about 64,000 clones, with approximately 79% as singletons. A note on this clone: Its specificity is unknown.

The CDR3 is 12 residues long. V lost 8 bases and J 8 bases, leaving 13 bases between the germline ends. The germline gives CDR1 SNHLY, CDR2 FYNNEI. The sequence was obtained from an adult with an advanced solid tumor such as melanoma, head and neck, liver or kidney cancer. The specimen was CD4+ or CD8+ T cells sorted from blood, collected in a trial of the OX40 agonist ivuxolimab. The chain recombines TRBV2 with TRBJ2-1; D not certain. DNA for the CDR3: TGTGCCAGCCGATTTTCTGGTCATGAGCAGTTCTTC. Translation gives CASRFSGHEQFF.